These 5 T cell receptor beta chains were all obtained from the same sample, sequenced in a study of cytomegalovirus exposure and HLA in healthy donors. Clones were sequenced by immunoSEQ multiplex PCR, and TCRdb holds only the in-frame ones, with some missing. Among roughly 250,000 clones listed, around 87% were seen once. The sequenced sample consisted of PBMCs. Receptors originate from a woman aged 25 to 39 in good health and CMV-seropositive.

The V call is TRBV27, the J call TRBJ2-1; D is possibly TRBD2 (7 bases). There are 18 residues in the CDR3. CDR1 and CDR2 (germline): MNHEY, SMNVEV (reference sequence). The V end was cut by 4 bases, the J end by 4 bases, with 23 bases between. Here the CDR3 DNA reads TGTGCCAGCAGTTCCTCCTTCGAGGCGGGGGCGAGATACAATGAGCAGTTCTTC. Residues: CASSSSFEAGARYNEQFF.

The rearrangement joins TRBV7-9 to TRBJ1-2; D gene uncertain. The CDR3 runs to 15 residues. The V gene's germline CDR1 is SEHNR and CDR2 FQNEAQ (reference sequence). Between the trimmed V and J ends, which lost 1 base and 4 bases, there was a span of 13 bases. CDR3 coding DNA: TGTGCCAGCAGCTTAGGACGGGCCGCGGGCTATGGCTACACCTTC. Translated, it gives CASSLGRAAGYGYTF. Combining the CDR3 with reference TRBV7-9 and TRBJ1-2 gives the whole variable domain DTGVSQNPRHKITKRGQNVTFRCDPISEHNRLYWYRQTLGQGPEFLTYFQNEAQLEKSRLLSDRFSAERPKGSFSTLEIQRTEQGDSAMYLCASSLGRAAGYGYTFGSGTRLTVV.

This chain joins TRBV10-3 and TRBJ2-2, with TRBD1 matching 8 bases. From germline, CDR1 is ENHRY and CDR2 SYGVKD. V shed 4 bases, J shed 6 bases, and the junction held 7 bases outside the gene matches. This CDR3 contains 15 residues. Here the CDR3 reads CAISGDRGGSGELFF. The CDR3 DNA sequence: TGTGCCATCAGTGGAGACAGGGGAGGATCCGGGGAGCTGTTTTTT.

The gene calls are TRBV15 and TRBJ2-3; no clear D gene. Trimming removed 3 bases at V and 0 bases at J, with 16 bases between. Germline V lookup: CDR1 LNHNV, CDR2 YYDKDF (reference sequence). The CDR3 runs to 17 residues. CDR3 residues: CATSRRRLRTSTDTQYF. The DNA for the CDR3 is TGTGCCACCAGCAGGCGACGACTGCGCACTAGCACAGATACGCAGTATTTT. Together with reference TRBV15 and TRBJ2-3, the CDR3 gives the full variable domain: DAMVIQNPRYQVTQFGKPVTLSCSQTLNHNVMYWYQQKSSQAPKLLFHYYDKDFNNEADTPDNFQSRRPNTSFCFLDIRSPGLGDTAMYLCATSRRRLRTSTDTQYFGPGTRLTVL.

The CDR3 bases are TGTGCCAGCAGCTTAGGGCCTAGCGGAACCTACGAGCAGTACTTC. Encoded protein: CASSLGPSGTYEQYF. This sequence joins TRBV11-2 and TRBJ2-7, with 7 positions matching TRBD2. J gave up 2 bases and V 1 base, and 5 bases lay outside the gene matches. Germline V gene data show CDR1 as SGHAT and CDR2 as FQNNGV. The CDR3 consists of 15 residues.